This is a list of T cell receptor beta chains from one sample in a study of STAT5B mutations in CD4+ large granular lymphocyte leukemia. Using immunoSEQ multiplex PCR, the repertoire was profiled, and TCRdb retains in-frame clones only, with some absent. The sample lists tens of thousands of clones; around 82% were seen once. Sequences were obtained from CD4+ T cells from blood buffy coats. These TCRs come from a human donor in good health. Both conserved end residues are part of each CDR3. A D gene is named only where the DNA matches it firmly. Size values are once, few and many counts, or a class for expanded clones, and some rows have none.

J	V	D	size	DNA	CDR3
TRBJ1-1	TRBV5-1	TRBD1	-	TGCGCCAGCAGCGCCACGACAGGGGGGGACACTGAAGCTTTCTTT	CASSATTGGDTEAFF
TRBJ1-2	TRBV4-2	-	-	TGTGCCAGCAGCCAAGATCATGGCGTCAGCGTAACTAACTATGGCTACACCTTC	CASSQDHGVSVTNYGYTF
TRBJ2-3	TRBV11-1	-	-	TGTGCCAGCAGCTCTCGGGCGGTAGGGGATACGCAGTATTTT	CASSSRAVGDTQYF
TRBJ1-1	TRBV29-1	-	-	TGCAGCGTCTGTCTATTGAATCTGGACACTGAAGCTTTCTTT	CSVCLLNLDTEAFF
TRBJ1-1	TRBV4-1	-	-	TGCGCCAGCAGCGCTTATGTGGGGGGGAATTGGAATAACGAAGCTTTCTTT	CASSAYVGGNWNNEAFF
TRBJ1-5	TRBV7-9	-	-	TGTGCCAGCAGCTCAGGGTATAGGGGCAATCAGCCCCAGCATTTT	CASSSGYRGNQPQHF
TRBJ1-2	TRBV5-5	TRBD1	-	TGTGCCAGCAGCGGGCGACAGGGTCCCTATGGCTACACCTTC	CASSGRQGPYGYTF
TRBJ2-1	TRBV5-8	TRBD2	-	TGTGCCAGCAGACCCGGGACTAGCGTCTACAATGAGCAGTTCTTC	CASRPGTSVYNEQFF
TRBJ1-1	TRBV5-5	TRBD1	-	TGTGCCAGCAGCTTGGCCGTAGGGACAGCCTTGTGGGCCGAAGCTTTCTTT	CASSLAVGTALWAEAFF
TRBJ2-2	TRBV2	-	-	TGTGCCACAACCACGGGCACAAACAACGGGGAGCTGTTTTTT	CATTTGTNNGELFF
TRBJ1-1	TRBV5-1	-	-	TGCGCCAGCAGCTTTGGGCAGAACACTGAAGCTTTCTTT	CASSFGQNTEAFF
TRBJ2-3	TRBV6-6	TRBD2	-	TGTGCCAGCAGGCCGGTAGCGGGAGGGCCAGATACGCAGTATTTT	CASRPVAGGPDTQYF
TRBJ2-3	TRBV19	TRBD2	-	TGTGCCAGTCGTAGCGGGAGGGCTGTAGATACGCAGTATTTT	CASRSGRAVDTQYF
TRBJ1-1	TRBV9	TRBD1	few	TGTGCCAGCAGCGTCGCGGGACAGGGAACTGAAGCTTTCTTT	CASSVAGQGTEAFF
TRBJ2-3	TRBV5-6	-	-	TGTGCCAGCAGCCCCGACGGGGCTAGCACAGATACGCAGTATTTT	CASSPDGASTDTQYF
TRBJ1-4	TRBV5-1	-	-	TGCGCCAGCAGCTTGGCCGTGAGGGGCAATGAAAAACTGTTTTTT	CASSLAVRGNEKLFF
TRBJ2-1	TRBV6-5	TRBD2	-	TGTGCCAGCTTTAGTAGCGGGGGGGCCAATGAGCAGTTCTTC	CASFSSGGANEQFF